This T cell receptor (beta chain) originates from a study of cytomegalovirus exposure and HLA in healthy donors. Points on this clone: As yet, its antigen is unknown.

Study findings and constraints: The TCR clusters that emerged in the first cohort tended, a later analysis found, to co-occur in the 120 or so validation repertoires.

The CDR3 consists of 15 residues. CDR1 is LGHNT, CDR2 FRNRAP, per germline. V lost 5 bases and J lost 4; bases outside the gene matches: 10. Here immunoSEQ multiplex PCR was the method, and the copy in TCRdb shows in-frame clones only, minus some. The repertoire holds around 110,000 clones, 88% seen once, with around 1.7% in the top ten. An approximately 120-subject validation cohort, separate from the 666-subject first cohort, supplied the donors. Sequenced sample: PBMCs. The chain recombines TRBV12-5 with TRBJ2-5, with 7 bases that match TRBD1. This clonotype was obtained from a woman aged 18-35 years in good health and CMV-seropositive. DNA of the CDR3: TGTGCTAGTGGTCCGGGACAGCTCCGGGGAGAGACCCAGTACTTC. Amino acids: CASGPGQLRGETQYF.